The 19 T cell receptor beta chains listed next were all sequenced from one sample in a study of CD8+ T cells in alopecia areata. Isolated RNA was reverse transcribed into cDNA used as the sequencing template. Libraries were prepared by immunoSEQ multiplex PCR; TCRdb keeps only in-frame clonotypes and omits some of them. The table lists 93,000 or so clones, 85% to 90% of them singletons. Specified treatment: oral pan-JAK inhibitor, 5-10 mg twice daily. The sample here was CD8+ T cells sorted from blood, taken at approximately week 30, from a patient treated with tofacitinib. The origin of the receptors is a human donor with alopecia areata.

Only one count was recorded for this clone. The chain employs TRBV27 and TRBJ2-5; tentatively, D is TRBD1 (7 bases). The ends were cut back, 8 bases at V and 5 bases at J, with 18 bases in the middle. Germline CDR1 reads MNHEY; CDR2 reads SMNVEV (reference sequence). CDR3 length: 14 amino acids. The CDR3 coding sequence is TGTGCCAGCGGAGGGGGCGCAGGGGGGGAGACCCAGTACTTC. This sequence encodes CASGGGAGGETQYF.

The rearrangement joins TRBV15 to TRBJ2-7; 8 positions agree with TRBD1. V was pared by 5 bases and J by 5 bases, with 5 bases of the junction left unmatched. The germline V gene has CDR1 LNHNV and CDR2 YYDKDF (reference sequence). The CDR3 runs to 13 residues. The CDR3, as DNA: TGTGCCACCAGCGGAATGACAGGGGACGAGCAGTACTTC. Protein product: CATSGMTGDEQYF.

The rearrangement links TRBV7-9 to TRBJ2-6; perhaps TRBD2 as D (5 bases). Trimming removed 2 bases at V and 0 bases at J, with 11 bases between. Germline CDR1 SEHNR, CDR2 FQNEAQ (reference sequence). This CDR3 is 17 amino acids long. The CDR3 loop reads CASSLSSTLSGANVLTF. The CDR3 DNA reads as TGTGCCAGCAGCTTATCTAGCACTCTCTCTGGGGCCAACGTCCTGACTTTC.

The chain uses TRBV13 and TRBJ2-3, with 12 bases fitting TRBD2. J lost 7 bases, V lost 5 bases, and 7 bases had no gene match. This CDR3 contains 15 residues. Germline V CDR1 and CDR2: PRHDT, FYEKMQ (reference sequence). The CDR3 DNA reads TGTGCCAGCAGCCCTAGCGGGGGGGACCCCCATACGCAGTATTTT. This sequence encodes CASSPSGGDPHTQYF.

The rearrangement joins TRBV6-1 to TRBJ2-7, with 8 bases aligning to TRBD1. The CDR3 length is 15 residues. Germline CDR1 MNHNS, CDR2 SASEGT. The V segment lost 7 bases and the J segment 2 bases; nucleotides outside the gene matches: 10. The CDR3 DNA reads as TGTGCCAGCACCTTACAGGGGGTCCCCACCTACGAGCAGTACTTC. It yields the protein CASTLQGVPTYEQYF.

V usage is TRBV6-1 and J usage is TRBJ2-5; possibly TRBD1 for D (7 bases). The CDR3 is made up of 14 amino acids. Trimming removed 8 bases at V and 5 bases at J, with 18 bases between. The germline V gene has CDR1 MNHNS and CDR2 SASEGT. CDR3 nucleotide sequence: TGTGCCAGCCCCACGGAGGGGGCGTGGGAGACCCAGTACTTC. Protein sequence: CASPTEGAWETQYF.

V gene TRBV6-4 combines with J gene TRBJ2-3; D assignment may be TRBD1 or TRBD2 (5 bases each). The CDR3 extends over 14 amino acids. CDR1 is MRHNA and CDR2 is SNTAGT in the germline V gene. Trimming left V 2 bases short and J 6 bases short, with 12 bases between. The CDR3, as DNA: TGTGCCAGCAGTGACCCCTTGTGGGGGGATACGCAGTATTTT. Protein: CASSDPLWGDTQYF.

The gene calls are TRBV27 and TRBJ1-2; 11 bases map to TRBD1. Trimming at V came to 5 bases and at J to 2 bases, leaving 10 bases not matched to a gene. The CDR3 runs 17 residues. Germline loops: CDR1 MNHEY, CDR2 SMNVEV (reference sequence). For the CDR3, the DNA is TGTGCCAGCAGTGCCCCCCCGGGACAGGGGGTAAACTATGGCTACACCTTC. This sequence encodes CASSAPPGQGVNYGYTF.

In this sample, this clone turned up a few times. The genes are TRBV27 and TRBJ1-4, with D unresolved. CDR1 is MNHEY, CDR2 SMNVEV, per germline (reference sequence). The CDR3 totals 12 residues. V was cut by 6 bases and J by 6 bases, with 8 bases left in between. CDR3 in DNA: TGTGCCAGCAGCAGTATGGATGAAAAACTGTTTTTT. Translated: CASSSMDEKLFF.

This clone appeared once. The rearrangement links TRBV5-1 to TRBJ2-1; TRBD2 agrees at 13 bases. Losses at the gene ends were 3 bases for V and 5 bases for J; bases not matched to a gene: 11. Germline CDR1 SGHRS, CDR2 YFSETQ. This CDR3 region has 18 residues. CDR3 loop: CASSSERGLAGRDNEQFF. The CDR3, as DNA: TGCGCCAGCAGCTCAGAACGGGGACTAGCGGGGCGGGACAATGAGCAGTTCTTC. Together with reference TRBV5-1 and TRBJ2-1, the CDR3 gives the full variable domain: KAGVTQTPRYLIKTRGQQVTLSCSPISGHRSVSWYQQTPGQGLQFLFEYFSETQRNKGNFPGRFSGRQFSNSRSEMNVSTLELGDSALYLCASSSERGLAGRDNEQFFGPGTRLTVL.

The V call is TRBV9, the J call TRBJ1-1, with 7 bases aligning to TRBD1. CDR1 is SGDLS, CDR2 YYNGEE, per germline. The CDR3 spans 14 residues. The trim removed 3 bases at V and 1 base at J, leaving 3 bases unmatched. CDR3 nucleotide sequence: TGTGCCAGCAGCGCGGGACAGCAGAACACTGAAGCTTTCTTT. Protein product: CASSAGQQNTEAFF.

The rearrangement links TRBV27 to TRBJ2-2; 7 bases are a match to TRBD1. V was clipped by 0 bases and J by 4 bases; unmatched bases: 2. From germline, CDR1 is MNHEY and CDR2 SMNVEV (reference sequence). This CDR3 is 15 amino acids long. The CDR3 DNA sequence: TGTGCCAGCAGTTTATCCCGACAGGGCACCGGGGAGCTGTTTTTT. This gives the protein CASSLSRQGTGELFF.

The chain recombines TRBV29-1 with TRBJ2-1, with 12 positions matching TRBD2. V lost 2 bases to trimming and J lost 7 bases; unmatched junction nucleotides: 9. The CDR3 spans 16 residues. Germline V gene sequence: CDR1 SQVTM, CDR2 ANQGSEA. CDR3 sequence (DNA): TGCAGCGTTGAATACCTAGCGGGAGGGCTACTAAATGAGCAGTTCTTC. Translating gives CSVEYLAGGLLNEQFF.

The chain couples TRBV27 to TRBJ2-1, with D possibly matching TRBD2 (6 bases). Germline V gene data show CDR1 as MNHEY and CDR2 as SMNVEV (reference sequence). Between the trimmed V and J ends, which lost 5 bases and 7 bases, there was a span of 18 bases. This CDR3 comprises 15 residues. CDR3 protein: CASSPGTYYLNEQFF. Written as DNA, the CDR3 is TGTGCCAGCAGTCCCGGGACTTACTATCTAAATGAGCAGTTCTTC.

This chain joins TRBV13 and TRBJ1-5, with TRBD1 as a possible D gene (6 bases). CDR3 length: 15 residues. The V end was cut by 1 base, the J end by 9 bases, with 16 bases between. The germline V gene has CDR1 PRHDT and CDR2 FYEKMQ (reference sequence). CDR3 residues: CASSLAGTPQGPQHF. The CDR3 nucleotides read TGTGCCAGCAGCTTAGCCGGGACACCGCAGGGGCCCCAGCATTTT.

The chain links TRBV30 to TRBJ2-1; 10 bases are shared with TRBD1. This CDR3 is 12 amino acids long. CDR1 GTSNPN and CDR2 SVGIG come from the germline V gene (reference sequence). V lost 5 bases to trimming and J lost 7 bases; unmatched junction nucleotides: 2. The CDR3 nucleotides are TGTGCCTGGGGACAGGGGGTAAATGAGCAGTTCTTC. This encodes CAWGQGVNEQFF.

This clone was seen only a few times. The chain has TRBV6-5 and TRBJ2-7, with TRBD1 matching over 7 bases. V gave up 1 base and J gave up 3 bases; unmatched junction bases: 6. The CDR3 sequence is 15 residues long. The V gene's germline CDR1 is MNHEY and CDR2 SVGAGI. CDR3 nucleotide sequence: TGTGCCAGCAGTTACTACGGGACAGAGAGCTACGAGCAGTACTTC. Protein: CASSYYGTESYEQYF.

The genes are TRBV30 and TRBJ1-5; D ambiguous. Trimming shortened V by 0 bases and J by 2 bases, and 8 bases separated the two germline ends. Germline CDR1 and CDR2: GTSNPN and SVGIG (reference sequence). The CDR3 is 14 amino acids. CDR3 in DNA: TGTGCCTGGAGTGTAGGTGCGGGCAATCAGCCCCAGCATTTT. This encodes CAWSVGAGNQPQHF. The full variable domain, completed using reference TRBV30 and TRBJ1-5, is SQTIHQWPATLVQPVGSPLSLECTVEGTSNPNLYWYRQAAGRGLQLLFYSVGIGQISSEVPQNLSASRPQDRQFILSSKKLLLSDSGFYLCAWSVGAGNQPQHFGDGTRLSIL.

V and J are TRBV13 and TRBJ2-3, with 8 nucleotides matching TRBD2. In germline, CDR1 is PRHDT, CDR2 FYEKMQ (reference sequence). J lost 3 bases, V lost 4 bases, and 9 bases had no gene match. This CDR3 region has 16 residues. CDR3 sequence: CASSSPPGGPTDTQYF. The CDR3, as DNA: TGTGCCAGCAGCTCCCCCCCGGGGGGGCCGACAGATACGCAGTATTTT.